A single sample gave rise to the 17 T cell receptor beta chains below, sequenced in a study of a mutant IDH1 vaccine in newly diagnosed glioma. Libraries were prepared by immunoSEQ multiplex PCR; TCRdb keeps only in-frame clonotypes and omits some of them. Of more than 25,000 clones in the sample, about nine tenths were seen once. The time point denotes: week 5, during vaccination. Vaccinated patients received 300 ug of mutant IDH1 20-mer peptide per dose, with topical imiquimod. These receptors have no identified antigens. The sequenced sample was peripheral blood mononuclear cells (PBMCs), obtained from a glioma patient whose treatment included an IDH1 peptide vaccine. Receptors originate from a middle-aged woman with glioma. Some clones in this sample may be carry-over from other donors' samples.

The chain joins TRBV7-2 to TRBJ2-1, with 8 bases matching TRBD1. V shed 3 bases and J 0 bases; nucleotides not matched to a gene: 7. Per germline, CDR1 SGHTA and CDR2 FQGNSA. The CDR3 extends over 17 amino acids. CDR3 nucleotides: TGTGCCAGCAGCTTCTGGGGACAGGCATCCTCCTACAATGAGCAGTTCTTC. Translation: CASSFWGQASSYNEQFF.

Points on this clone: The sample contains more than one DNA sequence encoding this CDR3. This chain joins TRBV28 and TRBJ1-5; 9 bases line up with TRBD1. The length of the CDR3 is 15 residues. V shed 3 bases, J shed 7 bases, and the junction held 7 bases outside the gene matches. Per the germline V gene, CDR1 is MDHEN and CDR2 is SYDVKM. CDR3 residues: CASSLGQGYRQPQHF. Written as DNA, the CDR3 is TGTGCCAGCAGTTTGGGACAGGGTTATCGCCAGCCCCAGCATTTT. Complete variable domain (other parts from reference TRBV28 and TRBJ1-5): DVKVTQSSRYLVKRTGEKVFLECVQDMDHENMFWYRQDPGLGLRLIYFSYDVKMKEKGDIPEGYSVSREKKERFSLILESASTNQTSMYLCASSLGQGYRQPQHFGDGTRLSIL.

On this clone itself: The same CDR3 also results from other DNA sequences found in this sample. The CDR3 DNA reads TGTGCCAGCATCCCCAGCGGGCCCTCCTACGAGCAGTACTTC. It translates to CASIPSGPSYEQYF. This chain connects TRBV28 to TRBJ2-7, with a weak D call TRBD2 (6 bases). The CDR3 has 14 amino acids. Per germline, CDR1 MDHEN and CDR2 SYDVKM. Trimming took off 7 bases at V and 0 bases at J, with 13 bases between the two ends.

The chain joins TRBV4-2 to TRBJ2-3; D not resolved. The length of the CDR3 is 18 residues. The germline V gene has CDR1 LGHNA and CDR2 YNFKEQ. Between the trimmed V and J ends, which lost 0 bases and 8 bases, there was a span of 24 bases. CDR3 loop: CASSQDSGSIGSSRTQYF. CDR3 sequence (DNA): TGTGCCAGCAGCCAAGATTCCGGGTCCATCGGAAGTTCCCGTACGCAGTATTTT.

The chain is built from TRBV4-1 and TRBJ1-2; D perhaps matches TRBD1 (5 bases). The CDR3 contains 17 residues. CDR1 and CDR2 from the germline V gene are MGHRA and YSYEKL. Deletions cut 4 bases from V and 7 bases from J, with 25 bases between. This CDR3 reads CASSLEAGTQKRGGYTF. The CDR3, as DNA: TGCGCCAGCAGCCTAGAGGCAGGGACCCAAAAAAGGGGTGGCTACACCTTC.

The chain uses TRBV7-2 and TRBJ2-5; D perhaps matches TRBD2 (7 bases). V lost 0 bases to trimming and J lost 5 bases, with 16 bases between them. This CDR3 spans 16 amino acids. In germline, CDR1 is SGHTA, CDR2 FQGNSA. The CDR3 DNA reads as TGTGCCAGCAGCTTAGCAAACCCGGGGAGGGGGGAGACCCAGTACTTC. Translated: CASSLANPGRGETQYF.

J is TRBJ2-3 and V is TRBV5-4; 9 bases are shared with TRBD2. The germline CDR1 and CDR2 sequences are SGHNT and YYREEE (reference sequence). The CDR3 sequence is 15 residues long. Trimming took 2 bases from V and 4 from J; bases not matched to a gene: 5. In nucleotides, the CDR3 is TGTGCCAGCAGCTTTGTTGGCGGGAGGGCAGATACGCAGTATTTT. As protein: CASSFVGGRADTQYF.

The rearrangement joins TRBV4-3 to TRBJ2-3; the match to TRBD2 covers 9 bases. The CDR3 contains 16 residues. Germline CDR1 is LGHNA and CDR2 is YSLEER. V shed 2 bases and J 5 bases; nucleotides not matched to a gene: 8. CDR3 in amino acids: CASSQWRGGAEDTQYF. Here the CDR3 DNA reads TGCGCCAGCAGCCAATGGCGCGGGGGGGCCGAAGATACGCAGTATTTT.

The V gene is TRBV7-2, the J gene TRBJ2-1; 7 nucleotides line up with TRBD1. CDR3 size: 15 residues. Germline V gives CDR1 SGHTA, CDR2 FQGNSA. V was pared by 1 base and J by 5 bases, with 5 bases of the junction left unmatched. In DNA, the CDR3 is TGTGCCAGCAGCTTAGAGGGACAGAAGAACAATGAGCAGTTCTTC. Amino acids: CASSLEGQKNNEQFF.

This sequence joins TRBV7-9 and TRBJ2-5, with D unresolved. The CDR3 runs 15 residues. Germline lookup yields CDR1 SEHNR and CDR2 FQNEAQ (reference sequence). The V end lost 0 bases, the J end lost 2 bases, and 10 bases lay between the germline ends. The DNA for the CDR3 is TGTGCCAGCAGCTTAGCGCTCGCAAGGCAAGAGACCCAGTACTTC. Translated: CASSLALARQETQYF.

The chain combines TRBV5-1 with TRBJ2-2; D not certain. The CDR3 totals 15 residues. The germline CDR1 and CDR2 sequences are SGHRS and YFSETQ. V was trimmed by 5 bases and J by 7 bases, leaving 18 bases between them. The CDR3 reads CASRLIASERGELFF. The CDR3 region has the DNA TGCGCCAGCAGGTTGATAGCATCCGAACGCGGGGAGCTGTTTTTT.

The J gene is TRBJ1-2, the V gene TRBV5-5; D is unclear. The germline V gene encodes CDR1 SGHKS and CDR2 YYEKEE (reference sequence). Trimming pared 1 base from V and 4 bases from J, leaving 8 bases between. The CDR3 is 13 amino acids. In DNA, the CDR3 is TGTGCCAGCAGCTTGAAGCTTCCCTATGGCTACACCTTC. Its translation is CASSLKLPYGYTF.

The chain couples TRBV14 to TRBJ2-3; 10 nucleotides align to TRBD2. Unmatched junction bases numbered 9, after V lost 0 bases and J lost 6 bases. This CDR3 spans 17 amino acids. Germline CDR1 reads SGHDN; CDR2 reads FVKESK. CDR3 amino acids: CASSQDISGGARDTQYF. The DNA for the CDR3 is TGTGCCAGCAGCCAAGATATCAGCGGGGGGGCGAGGGATACGCAGTATTTT. The full variable domain, rest sourced from reference TRBV14 and TRBJ2-3, is EAGVTQFPSHSVIEKGQTVTLRCDPISGHDNLYWYRRVMGKEIKFLLHFVKESKQDESGMPNNRFLAERTGGTYSTLKVQPAELEDSGVYFCASSQDISGGARDTQYFGPGTRLTVL.

In its sample, this clone was seen once. The chain uses TRBV9 and TRBJ2-3; no clear D. The CDR3 has 13 residues. V gave up 6 bases and J gave up 3 bases, with 11 bases separating them. The germline V gene has CDR1 SGDLS and CDR2 YYNGEE. CDR3 region: CASNSRLTDTQYF. The CDR3 DNA sequence: TGTGCCAGCAATTCAAGGCTAACAGATACGCAGTATTTT. The whole variable domain, filled in from reference TRBV9 and TRBJ2-3, reads DSGVTQTPKHLITATGQRVTLRCSPRSGDLSVYWYQQSLDQGLQFLIQYYNGEERAKGNILERFSAQQFPDLHSELNLSSLELGDSALYFCASNSRLTDTQYFGPGTRLTVL.

The chain recombines TRBV6-1 with TRBJ1-2; tentatively, D is TRBD1 (5 bases). V lost 1 base and J lost 4, with 13 bases in between. Germline CDR1 and CDR2: MNHNS and SASEGT. There are 15 residues in the CDR3. The CDR3 protein is CASSEGPGFPYGYTF. In DNA form, the CDR3 reads TGTGCCAGCAGTGAAGGTCCAGGGTTCCCCTATGGCTACACCTTC.

The chain is built from TRBV10-2 and TRBJ2-3; maybe TRBD2 (6 bases). The CDR3 is made up of 17 amino acids. Trimming stripped 2 bases from V and 2 bases from J, with 17 bases between. Germline CDR1 is WSHSY and CDR2 is SAAADI. CDR3 in amino acids: CASSEGTGTGNTDTQYF. As DNA, the CDR3 is TGCGCCAGCAGTGAGGGGACCGGGACTGGAAACACAGATACGCAGTATTTT.

The rearrangement uses TRBV28 and TRBJ2-7, with a weak D call TRBD2 (6 bases). The CDR3 has 14 amino acids. CDR1 and CDR2 from the germline V gene are MDHEN and SYDVKM. Trimming cost V 3 bases and J 2 bases, with 11 bases left between them. The CDR3 sequence: CASSFGGLTYEQYF. The CDR3 DNA follows: TGTGCCAGCAGTTTCGGGGGATTAACCTACGAGCAGTACTTC.